Following are 11 T cell receptor beta chains from one sample sequenced in a study of post-analysis software for immune sequencing data. The study, taken as a whole, reports: TRBV5-6, TRBV5-1 and TRBV20-1 belonged to a set of roughly 5 TRBV segments that were more frequent in patients than controls.

These receptors have no identified antigens. The library was made from cDNA and included unique molecular identifiers. Each CDR3 protein gets one entry after TCRdb re-called the PCR reads with MiXCR. Seen here are 350,000 to 450,000 distinct CDR3 sequences, around 37% observed once, and the top ten hold roughly an eighth. Sequences were obtained from blood. The receptors stem from a girl aged 10-17 years with multiple sclerosis.

The chain's CDR3 is CASTPQGAGEQYF. The DNA for the CDR3 is TGTGCCAGCACACCACAGGGGGCGGGAGAGCAGTACTTC. The chain couples TRBV7-8 to TRBJ2-7, with 9 nucleotides matching TRBD1. Germline CDR1 and CDR2: SGHVS and FQNEAQ. This CDR3 is 13 amino acids long. With 7 bases clipped from V and 7 bases from J, the junction kept 8 bases outside the gene matches.

This clonotype was seen more than once but under ten times. The chain employs TRBV20-1 and TRBJ2-1; 10 bases match TRBD2. V shed 0 bases and J 6 bases; nucleotides not matched to a gene: 11. The CDR3 spans 17 residues. Germline values: CDR1 DFQATT, CDR2 SNEGSKA (reference sequence). The CDR3 region has the DNA TGCAGTGCTAGAGATTTGAAGCGGGGGGGCTCGGGCAATGAGCAGTTCTTC. This sequence encodes CSARDLKRGGSGNEQFF.

This clonotype has at least ten counts. The J gene is TRBJ2-3, the V gene TRBV27; no clear D. Trimming removed 6 bases at V and 1 base at J, with 8 bases between. Germline V lookup: CDR1 MNHEY, CDR2 SMNVEV (reference sequence). The CDR3 covers 13 residues. CDR3 amino acids: CASSPRGTDTQYF. The DNA of the CDR3 is TGTGCCAGCAGCCCTAGGGGCACAGATACGCAGTATTTT.

This clonotype was recorded a few times. This chain joins TRBV4-3 and TRBJ2-7; 8 bases fit TRBD2. V dropped 1 base and J dropped 0; count of bases not matched to a gene: 8. Looked up from germline, CDR1 is LGHNA and CDR2 is YSLEER. CDR3 length equals 17 residues. The CDR3 reads CASSQGRGGHVSYEQYF. CDR3 bases: TGCGCCAGCAGCCAAGGCCGGGGGGGCCACGTCTCCTACGAGCAGTACTTC.

CDR3 sequence: CASSYSQGWEQYF. In DNA, the CDR3 is TGTGCCAGCAGTTACTCGCAGGGGTGGGAGCAGTACTTC. The genes are TRBV6-5 and TRBJ2-7; D may be TRBD1 (6 bases). Germline V gene data show CDR1 as MNHEY and CDR2 as SVGAGI. The CDR3 covers 13 residues. Between the trimmed V and J ends, which lost 0 bases and 7 bases, there was a span of 10 bases.

There are a few counts of this clonotype. The J gene is TRBJ2-5, the V gene TRBV5-1, with TRBD1 matching 9 bases. From germline, CDR1 is SGHRS and CDR2 YFSETQ. J lost 5 bases, V lost 4 bases, and 3 bases had no gene match. This CDR3 region has 13 residues. The CDR3 spells CASSRTGVETQYF. The CDR3 DNA sequence: TGCGCCAGCAGCCGGACAGGGGTGGAGACCCAGTACTTC.

This clonotype was counted only a few times. The rearrangement uses TRBV10-3 and TRBJ2-3, with D unclear. The CDR3 is 14 amino acids. The germline V gene has CDR1 ENHRY and CDR2 SYGVKD. Trimming took off 7 bases at V and 0 bases at J, with 11 bases between the two ends. CDR3 DNA sequence: TGTGCCATCAAGGCGCAGACTAGCACAGATACGCAGTATTTT. Amino acid sequence: CAIKAQTSTDTQYF.

The chain links TRBV12-3 or TRBV12-4 to TRBJ2-3; D ambiguous. The V gene lost 6 bases and the J gene lost 4 bases, with 20 bases spanning the gap. This CDR3 has 16 amino acids. This chain's CDR3 is CASRAGRTKSSDTQYF. CDR3 coding DNA: TGTGCCAGCAGAGCCGGACGGACCAAGTCTTCAGATACGCAGTATTTT.

This clonotype came up a few times. V and J are TRBV18 and TRBJ2-3, with D tentatively TRBD2 (6 bases). Trimming left V 3 bases short and J 4 bases short, with 14 bases between. CDR1 KGHSH and CDR2 LQKENI come from the germline V gene. The CDR3 covers 15 residues. The DNA of the CDR3 is TGTGCCAGCTCACCCGCCGGATGGGGGGCAGATACGCAGTATTTT. Translated: CASSPAGWGADTQYF.

The table lists this clonotype with a count of one. The chain recombines TRBV12-3 or TRBV12-4 with TRBJ1-1; D uncertain. Between the trimmed V and J ends, which lost 8 bases and 3 bases, there was a span of 13 bases. The CDR3 consists of 13 residues. CDR3 protein: CASPGPADTEAFF. In nucleotides, the CDR3 is TGTGCCAGCCCTGGGCCGGCGGACACTGAAGCTTTCTTT.

The table lists this clonotype with a few counts. This rearrangement joins TRBV5-6 to TRBJ1-1; D unclear. The germline gives CDR1 SGHDT, CDR2 YYEEEE. V dropped 4 bases and J dropped 1 base, with 11 bases sitting between them. This CDR3 has 14 amino acids. The CDR3: CASSAPSRNTEAFF. In DNA, the CDR3 is TGTGCCAGCAGCGCGCCTAGTAGGAACACTGAAGCTTTCTTT.